The following is a TCR beta chain sequence with its context. At one of its ends the junction is not consistent with the germline gene, which may arise from a read error. This record belongs to a study of cytomegalovirus exposure and HLA in healthy donors. This CDR3 is 15 amino acids long. The germline CDR1 and CDR2 sequences are ENHRY and SYGVKD. Amplification used 60 Vbeta primers and 13 Jbeta primers. Clones were sequenced by immunoSEQ multiplex PCR, and TCRdb holds only the in-frame ones, with some missing. This sample has about 180,000 clones, with 75% to 85% found just once. Specimen: PBMCs. The rearrangement joins TRBV10-3 to TRBJ1-1, with TRBD1 identical over 8 bases. The sequence derives from a woman aged 25-40 years in good health and CMV-seropositive. In DNA, the CDR3 is TGTGCCATCGGTGAGCAGGACAGGGTTTCTCCTGAAGCTTTCTTT. Protein sequence: CAIGEQDRVSPEAFF.